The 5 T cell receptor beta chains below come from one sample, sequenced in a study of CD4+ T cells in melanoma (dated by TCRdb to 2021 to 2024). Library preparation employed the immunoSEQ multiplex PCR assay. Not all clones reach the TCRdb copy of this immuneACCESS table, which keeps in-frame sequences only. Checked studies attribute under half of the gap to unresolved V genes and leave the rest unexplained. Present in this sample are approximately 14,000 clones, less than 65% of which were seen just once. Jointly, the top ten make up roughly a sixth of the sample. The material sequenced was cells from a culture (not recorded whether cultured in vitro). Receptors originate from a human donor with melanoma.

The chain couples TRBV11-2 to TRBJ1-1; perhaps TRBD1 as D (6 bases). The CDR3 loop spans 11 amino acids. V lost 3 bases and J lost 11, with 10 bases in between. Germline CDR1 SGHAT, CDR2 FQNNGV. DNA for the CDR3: TGTGCCAGCAGCTTGGAGGGGGTGGCTTTCTTT. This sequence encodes CASSLEGVAFF.

The CDR3 loop is CASSPHLPAGASNQPQHF. The CDR3 nucleotides read TGCGCCAGCAGCCCCCACCTTCCTGCAGGGGCCAGCAATCAGCCCCAGCATTTT. This chain uses TRBV4-1 with TRBJ1-5; weak D call: TRBD1 (6 bases). This CDR3 comprises 18 residues. Per germline, CDR1 MGHRA and CDR2 YSYEKL. The V end lost 4 bases, the J end lost 1 base, and 20 bases lay between the germline ends.

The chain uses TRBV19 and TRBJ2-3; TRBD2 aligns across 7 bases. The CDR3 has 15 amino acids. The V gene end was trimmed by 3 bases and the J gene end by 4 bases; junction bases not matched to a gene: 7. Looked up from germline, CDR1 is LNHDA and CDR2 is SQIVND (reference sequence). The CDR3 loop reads CASSIWGGMADTQYF. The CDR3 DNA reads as TGTGCCAGTAGTATTTGGGGGGGGATGGCAGATACGCAGTATTTT.

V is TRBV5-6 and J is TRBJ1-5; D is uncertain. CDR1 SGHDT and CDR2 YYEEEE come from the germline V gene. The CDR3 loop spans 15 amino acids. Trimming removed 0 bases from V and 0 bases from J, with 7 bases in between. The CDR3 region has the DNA TGTGCCAGCAGCTTGGGCCAGTTTAGCAATCAGCCCCAGCATTTT. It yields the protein CASSLGQFSNQPQHF.

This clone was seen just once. The CDR3 reads CASSQTGAYNEKLFF. In DNA, the CDR3 is TGCGCCAGCAGCCAAACGGGGGCGTATAATGAAAAACTGTTTTTT. V gene TRBV4-1 combines with J gene TRBJ1-4; the D gene is possibly TRBD1 (6 bases). In germline, CDR1 is MGHRA, CDR2 YSYEKL. Trimming removed 2 bases at V and 4 bases at J, with 11 bases between. The CDR3 runs 15 residues.